The 22 T cell receptor beta chains listed next were all sequenced from one sample in a study of T cells in Graves' hyperthyroidism and ophthalmopathy (dated by TCRdb to the late 2010s). The method behind the library was multiplex PCR. Sequencing was performed on an Illumina HiSeq 2000. The TCR beta CDR3 regions were amplified from RNA transcripts. A first-round RT-PCR of the TCR CDR3 used the HTBI primer set with the Qiagen OneStep RT-PCR kit. TCRdb reanalyzed the raw reads on its own, using fastp at Q25 for trimming and MiXCR for clone calling, and kept in-frame beta chains. All rows with the same CDR3 protein become a single entry with the most common DNA and genes. The sample has under 650,000 distinct CDR3 sequences on record, about a sixth of them singletons. 3.5% to 4% of the sample is held by the ten biggest clonotypes. The sample comprised blood. The receptors shown here come from a woman in her 30s with Graves' hyperthyroidism.

This clonotype appeared many times. V usage is TRBV20-1 and J usage is TRBJ1-2; 8 positions match TRBD1. Looked up from germline, CDR1 is DFQATT and CDR2 is SNEGSKA (reference sequence). V trimming: 1 base; J trimming: 8 bases; junction bases outside the gene matches: 6. This CDR3 comprises 13 residues. This CDR3 reads CSARAQGARGYTF. The DNA of the CDR3 is TGCAGTGCTAGAGCGCAGGGGGCGCGGGGCTACACCTTC.

This clonotype was found a few times. V gene TRBV20-1 combines with J gene TRBJ1-5; D gene uncertain. The CDR3 is made up of 13 amino acids. In germline, CDR1 is DFQATT, CDR2 SNEGSKA (reference sequence). Trimming removed 1 base from V and 0 bases from J, with 4 bases in between. The CDR3 nucleotides read TGCAGTGCTAGAGGGTATAGCAATCAGCCCCAGCATTTT. Amino acids: CSARGYSNQPQHF.

Concerning this clonotype: A much more abundant neighbour one base away suggests this may be a read error. The chain joins TRBV9 to TRBJ2-7, with 11 bases aligning to TRBD2. The junction had 3 bases not matched to a gene; V was cut back by 5 bases and J by 2 bases. The CDR3 loop spans 14 amino acids. Germline values: CDR1 SGDLS, CDR2 YYNGEE. CDR3 region: CASSAGLAAYEQYF. The CDR3 DNA sequence: TGTGCCAGCAGTGCGGGACTAGCGGCCTACGAGCAGTACTTC.

Ten or more counts support this clonotype. V is TRBV12-3 or TRBV12-4 and J is TRBJ2-3; 8 positions match TRBD2. V was clipped by 4 bases and J by 0 bases; unmatched bases: 6. This CDR3 is 16 amino acids long. DNA for the CDR3: TGTGCCAGCAGTTCTCATAGCGGGACTAGCACAGATACGCAGTATTTT. Its translation is CASSSHSGTSTDTQYF.

This clonotype was counted many times. V gene TRBV3-1 combines with J gene TRBJ2-5; D unresolved. The length of the CDR3 is 18 residues. CDR1 is LGHDT and CDR2 is YNNKEL in the germline V gene (reference sequence). Trimming took off 0 bases at V and 2 bases at J, with 19 bases between the two ends. This CDR3 reads CASSQEFLVRAGQETQYF. The CDR3 DNA follows: TGTGCCAGCAGCCAAGAATTCCTTGTACGGGCAGGACAAGAGACCCAGTACTTC.

This clonotype has ten or more counts. The rearrangement joins TRBV25-1 to TRBJ1-1; the match to TRBD1 covers 12 bases. Germline CDR1 reads MGHDK; CDR2 reads SYGVNS. V shed 4 bases, J shed 1 base, and the junction held 4 bases outside the gene matches. This CDR3 spans 16 amino acids. The CDR3 DNA reads TGTGCCAGCAGTGGGGGACAGGGGGCGACGAACACTGAAGCTTTCTTT. It specifies CASSGGQGATNTEAFF.

V usage is TRBV29-1 and J usage is TRBJ2-2; no clear D. The CDR3 extends over 12 amino acids. The V end lost 5 bases, the J end lost 5 bases, and 9 bases lay between the germline ends. Looked up from germline, CDR1 is SQVTM and CDR2 is ANQGSEA. The CDR3 DNA follows: TGCAGCGTTATTGGGGAAACCGGGGAGCTGTTTTTT. Residues: CSVIGETGELFF.

This clonotype was observed a few times. This chain connects TRBV12-3 or TRBV12-4 to TRBJ1-5; D remains unclear. V gave up 5 bases and J gave up 4 bases, with 9 bases separating them. CDR3 size: 13 residues. Written as DNA, the CDR3 is TGTGCCAGCAGTCTAAATGAGAATCAGCCCCAGCATTTT. Translating it yields CASSLNENQPQHF.

This clonotype was detected ten times or more. V gene TRBV7-3 combines with J gene TRBJ2-1; TRBD1 matches 11 bases. The length of the CDR3 is 15 residues. CDR1 and CDR2 (germline): SGHTA, FQGTGA. The V and J ends lost 5 bases and 8 bases, in that order; junction bases with no gene match: 8. This CDR3 reads CASSHSGQGADEQFF. CDR3 nucleotide sequence: TGTGCCAGCAGCCACTCAGGACAGGGGGCCGATGAGCAGTTCTTC.

The V call is TRBV9, the J call TRBJ2-3; the match to TRBD2 covers 13 bases. Germline CDR1 is SGDLS and CDR2 is YYNGEE. The J segment lost 3 bases and the V segment lost 4 bases, leaving 14 bases of the junction unmatched. This CDR3 region has 19 residues. The DNA of the CDR3 is TGTGCCAGCAGCCCCAGTGGACTAGCGGGAGTAGAGAGGACAGATACGCAGTATTTT. Protein product: CASSPSGLAGVERTDTQYF.

This clonotype has more than one count but fewer than ten. This sequence joins TRBV20-1 and TRBJ2-1; 10 nucleotides match TRBD2. J gave up 7 bases and V 7 bases, and 7 bases lay outside the gene matches. The CDR3 spans 13 residues. The V gene's germline CDR1 is DFQATT and CDR2 SNEGSKA (reference sequence). The CDR3 DNA reads TGCAGTGGCCCACTAGCGGGACAGAATGAGCAGTTCTTC. Translating it yields CSGPLAGQNEQFF.

This clonotype occurred many times. The rearrangement links TRBV7-9 to TRBJ2-2; possibly TRBD1 for D (6 bases). Trimming stripped 5 bases from V and 5 bases from J, with 15 bases between. The V gene's germline CDR1 is SEHNR and CDR2 FQNEAQ (reference sequence). This CDR3 has 15 residues. CDR3 in DNA: TGTGCCAGCAGCCAAGGGGGTTTAAGGACCGGGGAGCTGTTTTTT. It specifies CASSQGGLRTGELFF.

In its sample, this clonotype was seen many times. The chain is built from TRBV11-2 and TRBJ1-4, with D possibly matching TRBD1 (6 bases). Trimming cost V 5 bases and J 6 bases, with 16 bases left between them. This CDR3 is built from 15 residues. Germline V lookup: CDR1 SGHAT, CDR2 FQNNGV. DNA for the CDR3: TGTGCCAGCAGCCCCGAGGGGGTGGGTGATGAAAAACTGTTTTTT. Its translation: CASSPEGVGDEKLFF. The full variable domain, completed using reference TRBV11-2 and TRBJ1-4, is EAGVAQSPRYKIIEKRQSVAFWCNPISGHATLYWYQQILGQGPKLLIQFQNNGVVDDSQLPKDRFSAERLKGVDSTLKIQPAKLEDSAVYLCASSPEGVGDEKLFFGSGTQLSVL.

This clonotype was observed many times. This chain uses TRBV2 with TRBJ1-1; D gene unclear. Germline V gene lookup returns CDR1 SNHLY and CDR2 FYNNEI. V lost 4 bases to trimming and J lost 1 base, with 10 bases between them. The CDR3 is 14 amino acids. In DNA form, the CDR3 reads TGTGCCAGCAGTGGGGCACGGTCGAACACTGAAGCTTTCTTT. Amino acids: CASSGARSNTEAFF. The variable domain in full, completed from reference TRBV2 and TRBJ1-1, reads EPEVTQTPSHQVTQMGQEVILRCVPISNHLYFYWYRQILGQKVEFLVSFYNNEISEKSEIFDDQFSVERPDGSNFTLKIRSTKLEDSAMYFCASSGARSNTEAFFGQGTRLTVV.

There are many counts of this clonotype. The J gene is TRBJ2-5, the V gene TRBV11-2, with 8 bases matching TRBD1. The germline CDR1 and CDR2 sequences are SGHAT and FQNNGV. There are 14 residues in the CDR3. J was trimmed by 5 bases and V by 5 bases; bases with no gene match: 7. The CDR3 is CASSTRQGRETQYF. The CDR3 DNA reads as TGTGCCAGCAGCACCCGACAGGGGAGGGAGACCCAGTACTTC.

This clonotype occurred many times. This chain links TRBV5-1 with TRBJ1-1; perhaps TRBD1 as D (6 bases). V lost 5 bases and J lost 2, with 13 bases in between. The CDR3 spans 14 residues. In germline, CDR1 is SGHRS, CDR2 YFSETQ. The CDR3 DNA is TGCGCCAGCAGATCCGGACAGTTTAACACTGAAGCTTTCTTT. It translates to CASRSGQFNTEAFF. Full variable domain (missing parts from reference TRBV5-1 and TRBJ1-1): KAGVTQTPRYLIKTRGQQVTLSCSPISGHRSVSWYQQTPGQGLQFLFEYFSETQRNKGNFPGRFSGRQFSNSRSEMNVSTLELGDSALYLCASRSGQFNTEAFFGQGTRLTVV.

The sample holds many counts of this clonotype. The chain uses TRBV25-1 and TRBJ1-1; TRBD1 agrees at 7 bases. Trimming took 0 bases from V and 4 from J; bases not matched to a gene: 5. Germline-derived CDR1 and CDR2 are MGHDK and SYGVNS. This CDR3 comprises 15 residues. CDR3 coding DNA: TGTGCCAGCAGTGAATATCTAACAGGGGTCACTGAAGCTTTCTTT. This gives the protein CASSEYLTGVTEAFF.

V usage is TRBV2 and J usage is TRBJ2-5, with TRBD2 matching 10 bases. The CDR3 runs 15 residues. Germline V lookup: CDR1 SNHLY, CDR2 FYNNEI. The V and J ends lost 4 bases and 5 bases, in that order; junction bases with no gene match: 7. CDR3 nucleotides: TGTGCCAGCAGTGCGGCTAGCGGGAGCGGGGAGACCCAGTACTTC. Translated: CASSAASGSGETQYF. The complete variable domain, with remaining parts taken from reference TRBV2 and TRBJ2-5, reads EPEVTQTPSHQVTQMGQEVILRCVPISNHLYFYWYRQILGQKVEFLVSFYNNEISEKSEIFDDQFSVERPDGSNFTLKIRSTKLEDSAMYFCASSAASGSGETQYFGPGTRLLVL.

This clonotype occurred many times. The chain carries TRBV28 and TRBJ1-1; D possibly corresponds to TRBD1 (5 bases). Germline V gene sequence: CDR1 MDHEN, CDR2 SYDVKM. The V gene lost 6 bases and the J gene lost 0 bases, with 20 bases spanning the gap. The CDR3 totals 17 residues. CDR3 in DNA: TGTGCCAGCAGCCAGATACCGGACACCCGATTGAACACTGAAGCTTTCTTT. Translated, it gives CASSQIPDTRLNTEAFF.

The table lists this clonotype with a few counts. The chain recombines TRBV20-1 with TRBJ2-5; 12 bases are shared with TRBD2. The CDR3 is 15 amino acids. In germline, CDR1 is DFQATT, CDR2 SNEGSKA (reference sequence). V dropped 0 bases and J dropped 5; count of bases not matched to a gene: 4. The CDR3 sequence is CSARDTSGRSETQYF. CDR3 in DNA: TGCAGTGCTAGAGACACTAGCGGGAGGTCCGAGACCCAGTACTTC.

V usage is TRBV15 and J usage is TRBJ1-2; D call uncertain. The CDR3 is 13 residues long. Germline V CDR1 and CDR2: LNHNV, YYDKDF (reference sequence). V shed 4 bases and J shed 2 bases, with 8 bases lying between them. CDR3 amino acids: CATSIGMNYGYTF. Written as DNA, the CDR3 is TGTGCCACCAGCATTGGGATGAACTATGGCTACACCTTC.

This clonotype was counted many times. This chain links TRBV2 with TRBJ2-5; D remains unclear. Trimming shortened V by 4 bases and J by 0 bases, and 9 bases separated the two germline ends. Germline-derived CDR1 and CDR2 are SNHLY and FYNNEI. This CDR3 contains 14 residues. In nucleotides, the CDR3 is TGTGCCAGCAGTGTCACCCAGTACCAAGAGACCCAGTACTTC. Translating gives CASSVTQYQETQYF.